These T cell receptor beta chains were read from a single sample in a study of CD8+ T cells in alopecia areata. Sequencing was performed with immunoSEQ multiplex PCR; in TCRdb, only in-frame clones are kept and a portion is missing. The sample has 110,000 to 150,000 clones; about 47% are singletons. Sequenced material: CD4+ T cells sorted from blood, taken at week 0. These receptors all come from a human donor with alopecia areata. The CDR3 runs from the conserved cysteine through the conserved F or W. The D gene is left open where the match is weak. The size entry is marked missing in some rows and otherwise reads once, few, many or a size class.

j_gene | v_gene | len | d_gene | abundance | CDR3nt | CDR3aa
TRBJ1-5 | TRBV2 | 13 | TRBD1 | few | TGTGCCAGCAGAACAGGGGGACATCAGCCCCAGCATTTT | CASRTGGHQPQHF
TRBJ2-5 | TRBV5-4 | 11 | NA | once | TGTGCCAGCAGCTCTCAAGAGACCCAGTACTTC | CASSSQETQYF
TRBJ2-5 | TRBV2 | 14 | NA | once | TGTGCCAGCAGTGAGCGAACGAACCAAGAGACCCAGTACTTC | CASSERTNQETQYF
TRBJ2-5 | TRBV9 | 17 | TRBD2 | NA | TGTGCCAGCAGCGTCAGACTAGCGGGAGGGCTTCGGGAGACCCAGTACTTC | CASSVRLAGGLRETQYF
TRBJ2-2 | TRBV7-2 | 15 | NA | few | TGTGCCAGCAGCTTCAGGGGCGACGGCACCGGGGAGCTGTTTTTT | CASSFRGDGTGELFF
TRBJ1-5 | TRBV7-2 | 14 | NA | NA | TGTGCCAGCAGCTCCCAGTCCAGCAATCAGCCCCAGCATTTT | CASSSQSSNQPQHF
TRBJ2-5 | TRBV7-2 | 14 | NA | once | TGTGCCAGCGTTTTTGGGGGGGCTCGGGAGACCCAGTACTTC | CASVFGGARETQYF
TRBJ1-1 | TRBV28 | 13 | NA | NA | TGTGCCAGCAGCCCAAGACAGTCCACTGAAGCTTTCTTT | CASSPRQSTEAFF
TRBJ2-3 | TRBV15 | 17 | NA | NA | TGTGCCACCAGCAGAGAAAGGGCCAGCGGTCGCACAGATACGCAGTATTTT | CATSRERASGRTDTQYF
TRBJ2-7 | TRBV5-1 | 13 | NA | NA | TGCGCCAGCAGCTTGATAGGCGAAAACGAGCAGTACTTC | CASSLIGENEQYF
TRBJ1-2 | TRBV27 | 15 | TRBD1 | NA | TGTGCCAGCAGTTTACAGCCAGGGGGGGTCAATGGCTACACCTTC | CASSLQPGGVNGYTF
TRBJ2-7 | TRBV7-9 | 16 | NA | NA | TGTGCCAGCAGCTTACTGATTCAGGGAGAAGCCTACGAGCAGTACTTC | CASSLLIQGEAYEQYF
TRBJ1-5 | TRBV5-6 | 15 | NA | NA | TGTGCCAGCAGCTACGGCGGGGGTCGCAATCAGCCCCAGCATTTT | CASSYGGGRNQPQHF
TRBJ2-5 | TRBV5-6 | 19 | TRBD2 | NA | TGTGCCAGCAGCTTTCTAACTAGCGGGAGGGCCTCGGGCCAAGAGACCCAGTACTTC | CASSFLTSGRASGQETQYF
TRBJ2-3 | TRBV30 | 17 | TRBD2 | NA | TGTGCCTGGAGTGTACTCCGGACTAGCGGGAGACCTGATACGCAGTATTTT | CAWSVLRTSGRPDTQYF
TRBJ2-6 | TRBV15 | 17 | NA | once | TGTGCCACCAGCAGAGATCCCTTGCATTCTGGGGCCAACGTCCTGACTTTC | CATSRDPLHSGANVLTF
TRBJ1-5 | TRBV5-8 | 11 | NA | NA | TGTGCCAGCAGCTATAATCAGCCCCAGCATTTT | CASSYNQPQHF
TRBJ1-4 | TRBV30 | 13 | NA | NA | TGTGCCTGGAGTGTAGCCGTTAATGAAAAACTGTTTTTT | CAWSVAVNEKLFF
TRBJ2-7 | TRBV4-1 | 16 | TRBD2 | few | TGCGCCAGCAGCCAAGATTCCGGGGCGGGAGATGGAGAGCAGTACTTC | CASSQDSGAGDGEQYF
TRBJ2-7 | TRBV5-4 | 11 | NA | NA | TGTGCCAGCAGCCGGGGAGGCGAGCAGTACTTC | CASSRGGEQYF
TRBJ2-2 | TRBV6-4 | 13 | NA | NA | TGTGCCAGCAGTGTTGACGTTTCCGGGGAGCTGTTTTTT | CASSVDVSGELFF
TRBJ2-3 | TRBV4-3 | 17 | NA | NA | TGCGCCAGCAGCCGAGGAGGGGCAGGGGACATGCAGGATACGCAGTATTTT | CASSRGGAGDMQDTQYF
TRBJ2-1 | TRBV5-1 | 15 | TRBD2 | once | TGCGCCAGCAGCGGGAGCGGGAGCTCCTACAATGAGCAGTTCTTC | CASSGSGSSYNEQFF
TRBJ1-1 | TRBV2 | 16 | NA | few | TGTGCCAGCAGTGAACAGGGTGGGATGGCGAACACTGAAGCTTTCTTT | CASSEQGGMANTEAFF
TRBJ1-5 | TRBV15 | 12 | NA | once | TGTGCCACCAGCAGAGGGCTGGGGCCCCAGCATTTT | CATSRGLGPQHF
TRBJ2-7 | TRBV28 | 12 | NA | NA | TGTGCCAGCAGCCCGAAACCCTACGAGCAGTACTTC | CASSPKPYEQYF
TRBJ2-7 | TRBV6-1 | 13 | TRBD2 | NA | TGTGCCAGTCGACTAGCGGGAGTGCCGGAGCAGTACTTC | CASRLAGVPEQYF
TRBJ2-6 | TRBV29-1 | 15 | TRBD1 | few | TGCAGCGTTTATGGACAGGGTGGTGGGGCCAACGTCCTGACTTTC | CSVYGQGGGANVLTF
TRBJ1-2 | TRBV11-2 | 12 | NA | NA | TGTGCCAGCACCGGGTCCGGGTATGGCTACACCTTC | CASTGSGYGYTF
TRBJ2-2 | TRBV30 | 13 | TRBD1 | NA | TGTGCCTGGAGTTACAGGGGCACCGGGGAGCTGTTTTTT | CAWSYRGTGELFF
TRBJ2-7 | TRBV19 | 17 | TRBD2 | NA | TGTGCCAGTAGTTCATTCTCCGGGACTAGCTTCTCCTACGAGCAGTACTTC | CASSSFSGTSFSYEQYF
TRBJ2-1 | TRBV5-6 | 12 | NA | NA | TGTGCCAGCAGCTTGGCTCTCAGTGAGCAGTTCTTC | CASSLALSEQFF
TRBJ2-3 | TRBV5-1 | 14 | NA | NA | TGCGCCAGCAGCTTGGGAGCCAGGGGAGATACGCAGTATTTT | CASSLGARGDTQYF
TRBJ2-1 | TRBV2 | 11 | NA | few | TGTGCCAGCAGCTACCTCAATGAGCAGTTCTTC | CASSYLNEQFF
TRBJ2-5 | TRBV7-7 | 12 | NA | NA | TGTGCCAGCAGCTTGCTTGGAGAGACCCAGTACTTC | CASSLLGETQYF
TRBJ2-1 | TRBV29-1 | 14 | TRBD1 | NA | TGCAGCGTTGACTCCGGACAGGGTACGAATGAGCAGTTCTTC | CSVDSGQGTNEQFF
TRBJ2-3 | TRBV4-1 | 17 | TRBD2 | few | TGCGCCAGCAGCCAAGAACGAGCGGGAGGGCCGACAGATACGCAGTATTTT | CASSQERAGGPTDTQYF
TRBJ2-1 | TRBV4-2 | 16 | TRBD2 | NA | TGTGCCAGCAGCCCAGCCGGGACTAGGGGGGGTGTTGAGCAGTTCTTC | CASSPAGTRGGVEQFF
TRBJ2-7 | TRBV18 | 13 | NA | NA | TGTGCCAGCTCACCGATCGGGAAGCACGAGCAGTACTTC | CASSPIGKHEQYF
TRBJ2-1 | TRBV29-1 | 11 | NA | few | TGCAGCGGTCAGGGTTACAATGAGCAGTTCTTC | CSGQGYNEQFF
TRBJ2-2 | TRBV18 | 15 | NA | NA | TGTGCCAGCTCACCAGTACAGGGAGACACCGGGGAGCTGTTTTTT | CASSPVQGDTGELFF
TRBJ2-4 | TRBV6-5 | 13 | NA | NA | TGTGCCAGCAGTTACAAGGCGGGAAACATTCAGTACTTC | CASSYKAGNIQYF
TRBJ2-7 | TRBV4-3 | 14 | TRBD1 | few | TGCGCCAGCAGCCCCGGGACAGGGAAGTACGAGCAGTACTTC | CASSPGTGKYEQYF
TRBJ1-5 | TRBV30 | 21 | NA | few | TGTGCCTGGAGTTTGGGCTTACGGGGGGCGATCGGGGTCGCCAGCAATCAGCCCCAGCATTTT | CAWSLGLRGAIGVASNQPQHF
TRBJ2-5 | TRBV6-5 | 13 | NA | NA | TGTGCCAGCAGCCTAAGGGATGTGAAGACCCAGTACTTC | CASSLRDVKTQYF
TRBJ2-2 | TRBV5-4 | 17 | TRBD2 | NA | TGTGCCAGCAGCCCGGGACTAGCGGGCCGGGGAACCGGGGAGCTGTTTTTT | CASSPGLAGRGTGELFF
TRBJ2-4 | TRBV7-2 | 14 | TRBD2 | NA | TGTGCCAGCAGCAACTCGGGGGGAAAAAACATTCAGTACTTC | CASSNSGGKNIQYF
TRBJ1-2 | TRBV29-1 | 12 | TRBD1 | once | TGCAGCGTTGATTCAGGGGGCCGGGTTAACACCTTC | CSVDSGGRVNTF
TRBJ1-3 | TRBV19 | 12 | NA | few | TGTGCCAGTAGTACGTGGGGAAACACCATATATTTT | CASSTWGNTIYF